The TCR beta chain under discussion was sequenced for a study of vaccination and CD4 T cells after COVID-19 (dated by TCRdb to between 2020 and 2023). Regarding the research as a whole: SARS-CoV-2 positivity had been established in the convalescent patients by nasal swab PCR, and mild disease was recorded in some 10 of these patients and severe disease in one. The convalescent cohort included six males and four females, with two Hispanic individuals, seven Caucasians, two Asians and one multiracial person. Two doses of either the Pfizer-BioNTech BNT162b2 vaccine (n=8) or the Moderna mRNA-1273 vaccine (n=2) were administered to participants. Post-COVID blood samples were collected from convalescent patients a median of approximately 93 days after diagnosis, with a range of about 35 to 180 days. Post-vaccine blood samples were collected a median of about 72 days after the second vaccine dose, ranging from roughly 12 to 250 days. The cultures were stimulated with overlapping spike peptide pools from SARS-CoV-2 and from the common cold coronaviruses HCoV-NL63, HCoV-OC43 and HCoV-229E. As controls, cultures received a CEFX viral epitope pool (the positive control), an HIV-1 Nef peptide pool (the negative control), or no peptide at all. The spike-specific CD4+ TCR repertoire was compared before and after mRNA vaccination in ten to eleven COVID-19 convalescent patients and a handful of infection-naive healthy vaccine recipients. Overall results and qualifications from the work: Relatively few convalescent patients were included in the study, and early timepoints after natural infection were not analyzed. In convalescent patients, nearly all vaccine-specific clones (304 of 307) were found to be mono-reactive for SARS-CoV-2 spike rather than cross-reactive with common cold coronaviruses. In convalescent patients, a median approximately 86% of post-vaccine SARS-CoV-2-reactive clones were detected only after vaccination, and vaccine-specific priming was suggested by this finding. Although the median number of SARS-CoV-2-reactive clonotypes went up from approximately 20 after infection to 35 to 40 after vaccination, the increase was not significant.

V has 5 bases trimmed and J has 8 bases trimmed; junction bases matching no gene number 11. Including the terminal cysteine and phenylalanine, the CDR3 comprises 14 residues. Only CDR3 DNA is held: 42 bases, read in frame from base 1. CDR1 and CDR2 are drawn from the germline V gene: SGHTA, FQGNSA. This clonotype is categorized as medium-sized (0.01 to 0.1%). Its target antigen remains unknown. No quality values exist for individual bases; no much larger clone is one base distant. Reading the label with the study, this specimen's treatment or condition is: roughly ten-day PBMC culture with coronavirus spike peptide pools or control peptides (ViraFEST assay). The ViraFEST assay was used in the study, in which antigen-specific T cells were expanded with peptide pools and expanded clonotypes were subsequently identified by TCR sequencing. Positive SARS-CoV-2 PCR tests in the convalescent patients dated from March to December 2020, before Alpha, Beta and Delta variants emerged in the United States. Under 2.5 million PBMCs per well were cultured in IMDM with approximately 5.5% human AB serum and 8 to 10 IU/ml IL-2, plus 10 ug/ml peptide pools. On days 3 and 7, half of the culture medium was replaced with fresh IL-2-containing medium. After nine to eleven days of culture, CD4+ T cells were isolated by negative selection with the EasySep CD4+ T cell isolation kit. PBMCs were separated from whole blood using Ficoll-Paque Plus gradient centrifugation and then either used fresh or cryopreserved at -140C. Triplicate wells were generally used for each culture condition.

Library preparation was by PCR. TCR sequencing of DNA from cultured CD4+ T cells used the Oncomine TCR Beta short-read assay at the Johns Hopkins FTIC core. The QIAamp micro DNA kit was used to extract genomic DNA from the cultured CD4+ T cells. The Oncomine TCR Beta libraries from cultured CD4+ T cells were pooled using unique dual indexes and then sequenced on an Illumina iSeq 100. Per the authors' processing: Non-productive sequences were filtered out, and CDR3s that did not start with C, did not end with F or W, or were shorter than 7 amino acids were discarded. Antigen-specific clonotypes were identified with the MANAFEST web application by comparing peptide-stimulated wells with reference and other culture wells. Positive clones required FDR below 0.05, an odds ratio above 5, and productive frequency above 0.1% in at least two of three replicate wells. A clonotype counted as cross-reactive if it showed significant expansion both in the SARS-CoV-2 spike wells and in at least one common cold coronavirus spike condition. Similarity between CDR3 sequences was evaluated in R version 3.6.1 using Levenshtein distances (stringdist) and unrooted phylogenetic trees (ape). TCRdb reprocessed the public reads (quality trimming at Q25 with fastp, clone calling with MiXCR) and kept in-frame beta chains. When rows share a CDR3 protein, they turn into one entry using the most common DNA and genes. TCRdb, rather than the study authors, made the V and J calls. For this sample there are 20,000 or so distinct CDR3 sequences; approximately 27% appear just once. The top ten hold roughly 11% of the sample.

The sequence links TRBV7-2 to TRBJ1-2; the central 7 bases match TRBD1. Source material: cultured CD4+ T cells from blood. This receptor was taken from a human donor with COVID-19. The CDR3 here reads CASSPQGPIAGYTF. The DNA sequence follows: TGTGCCAGCAGCCCACAGGGGCCTATTGCGGGCTACACCTTC.